These 29 T cell receptor beta chains were sequenced from one sample in a study of shared clonotypes between healthy human individuals. Method: immunoSEQ multiplex PCR; TCRdb's copy keeps in-frame clones and lacks some. The sample contains 2 million to 2.5 million clones, 90% to 97% of which appear only once. Sequencing input: naive CD4+ T cells sorted from blood. The subset was: CD45RA+ positively selected. These receptors were obtained from a man younger than 35 in good health.

This clone showed up just a few times. This chain links TRBV7-9 with TRBJ2-3; 13 bases line up with TRBD2. V lost 5 bases and J lost 2; bases outside the gene matches: 4. The V gene's germline CDR1 is SEHNR and CDR2 FQNEAQ (reference sequence). The CDR3 consists of 16 residues. CDR3 DNA: TGTGCCAGCAGCCTGACTAGCGGGAGGCCCACAGATACGCAGTATTTT. Amino acids: CASSLTSGRPTDTQYF.

The J gene is TRBJ2-7, the V gene TRBV7-9; TRBD1 aligns across 8 bases. This CDR3 spans 15 amino acids. Germline V lookup: CDR1 SEHNR, CDR2 FQNEAQ (reference sequence). The V segment lost 1 base and the J segment 1 base; nucleotides outside the gene matches: 3. Here the CDR3 reads CASSLVGDRSYEQYF. In nucleotides, the CDR3 is TGTGCCAGCAGCTTAGTAGGGGACAGGTCCTACGAGCAGTACTTC.

V gene TRBV2 combines with J gene TRBJ2-1, with 9 bases that match TRBD2. Per germline, CDR1 SNHLY and CDR2 FYNNEI. The V gene end was trimmed by 11 bases and the J gene end by 1 base; junction bases not matched to a gene: 6. This CDR3 has 14 residues. The CDR3 DNA follows: TGTGCCGCCCGAACTAGCGGGTCCTACAATGAGCAGTTCTTC. This codes for CAARTSGSYNEQFF.

The chain couples TRBV1 to TRBJ2-4; the table's TRBD2 call for D was not verified on the DNA. TRBV1 constitutes a pseudogene. This CDR3 has 15 residues. In DNA form, the CDR3 reads TGCACCAGCAGCAAGAGAGGGCCCCGACAAAACCTTCAGTACTTC. Protein: CTSSKRGPRQNLQYF.

J is TRBJ2-7 and V is TRBV6-6; D gene ambiguous. Germline values: CDR1 MNHNY, CDR2 SVGAGI (reference sequence). The V gene lost 4 bases and the J gene lost 2 bases, with 12 bases spanning the gap. This CDR3 spans 14 amino acids. CDR3 protein: CASSSETQPYEQYF. CDR3 nucleotide sequence: TGTGCCAGCAGTTCCGAAACTCAACCCTACGAGCAGTACTTC.

This clone has just one count. V gene TRBV6-6 combines with J gene TRBJ1-4; no definite D call. Trimming pared 9 bases from V and 3 bases from J, leaving 11 bases between. Germline values: CDR1 MNHNY, CDR2 SVGAGI (reference sequence). The CDR3 loop spans 13 amino acids. CDR3 DNA: TGTGCCAGTCTCAACCGGGCTAATGAAAAACTGTTTTTT. Translated, it gives CASLNRANEKLFF.

The chain is built from TRBV10-3 and TRBJ1-4, with 7 bases that match TRBD1. The germline V gene encodes CDR1 ENHRY and CDR2 SYGVKD. V shed 1 base and J 8 bases; nucleotides not matched to a gene: 7. This CDR3 is 15 amino acids long. CDR3 coding DNA: TGTGCCATCAGTGAGTTCGGGGCAGGGGGAGAAAAACTGTTTTTT. This codes for CAISEFGAGGEKLFF.

This sequence joins TRBV27 and TRBJ2-7; TRBD1 agrees at 7 bases. The CDR3 has 16 amino acids. Germline V gene lookup returns CDR1 MNHEY and CDR2 SMNVEV (reference sequence). J lost 4 bases, V lost 1 base, and 10 bases had no gene match. CDR3 bases: TGTGCCAGCAGTTTATTTGCACGAGACAGGGAATACGAGCAGTACTTC. Protein sequence: CASSLFARDREYEQYF.

The chain uses TRBV7-2 and TRBJ1-4; TRBD1 is a possible D gene (5 bases). The ends were cut back, 2 bases at V and 0 bases at J, with 10 bases in the middle. Germline V CDR1 and CDR2: SGHTA, FQGNSA. This CDR3 is built from 16 residues. The CDR3: CASSLKRGATNEKLFF. The CDR3 DNA follows: TGTGCCAGCAGCTTAAAACGGGGCGCAACTAATGAAAAACTGTTTTTT.

V is TRBV19 and J is TRBJ1-1; 8 positions match TRBD1. The CDR3 runs 14 residues. CDR1 LNHDA and CDR2 SQIVND come from the germline V gene (reference sequence). J lost 3 bases, V lost 5 bases, and 5 bases had no gene match. CDR3 in amino acids: CASSPTGDYTEAFF. Written as DNA, the CDR3 is TGTGCCAGTAGTCCGACAGGGGATTACACTGAAGCTTTCTTT.

The chain joins TRBV23-1 to TRBJ1-1, with a weak D call TRBD1 (5 bases). TRBV23-1 is sorted into the ORF group, with uncertain function. The CDR3 totals 15 residues. Deletions cut 6 bases from V and 4 bases from J, with 18 bases between. CDR3 protein: CASSPSTGEVTEAFF. DNA for the CDR3: TGCGCCAGCAGCCCCTCAACGGGGGAGGTCACTGAAGCTTTCTTT.

The rearrangement joins TRBV29-1 to TRBJ2-5; tentative D call: TRBD2 (7 bases). The CDR3 loop spans 15 amino acids. Germline CDR1 reads SQVTM; CDR2 reads ANQGSEA. Deletions cut 3 bases from V and 4 bases from J, with 18 bases between. The CDR3 DNA is TGCAGCGTTGACCGTCTAGGGGGGGGTCGAGAGACCCAGTACTTC. This gives the protein CSVDRLGGGRETQYF.

The chain combines TRBV10-3 with TRBJ2-7, with 9 bases lining up with TRBD1. CDR3 size: 16 residues. The germline V gene has CDR1 ENHRY and CDR2 SYGVKD. Trimming cost V 2 bases and J 0 bases; bases outside gene matches: 5. This CDR3 is CAISEAGTGSSYEQYF. In DNA form, the CDR3 reads TGTGCCATCAGTGAGGCCGGGACAGGGTCCTCCTACGAGCAGTACTTC.

The genes are TRBV21-1 and TRBJ2-7; TRBD2 reflects the table's D call only, with no check against the DNA. TRBV21-1 is tagged as a pseudogene. The CDR3 is 14 amino acids. CDR3: CASSKQRGRIMQYF. The CDR3 nucleotides read TGTGCCAGCAGCAAGCAGCGGGGGAGAATTATGCAGTACTTC.

The V call is TRBV6-6, the J call TRBJ2-5; 8 bases align to TRBD2. V lost 6 bases and J lost 5; bases outside the gene matches: 11. The V gene's germline CDR1 is MNHNY and CDR2 SVGAGI (reference sequence). The length of the CDR3 is 15 residues. The CDR3 region is CASSNIAGKRETQYF. The CDR3, as DNA: TGTGCCAGCAGCAACATAGCGGGAAAGAGGGAGACCCAGTACTTC.

Here the CDR3 DNA reads TGTGCCAGCACCACCTCTGAAGCTTTCTTT. This encodes CASTTSEAFF. The chain combines TRBV2 with TRBJ1-1; D is uncertain. V was trimmed by 7 bases and J by 6 bases, leaving 6 bases between them. The CDR3 sequence is 10 residues long. Germline assignment: CDR1 SNHLY and CDR2 FYNNEI.

Of note for this clone: Other DNA sequences of this sample code for an identical CDR3. The J gene is TRBJ2-5, the V gene TRBV18; 14 positions agree with TRBD2. This CDR3 region has 17 residues. Unmatched junction bases numbered 5, after V lost 3 bases and J lost 2 bases. Germline V CDR1 and CDR2: KGHSH, LQKENI. The CDR3 region is CASSPRLAGGRQETQYF. CDR3 nucleotides: TGTGCCAGCTCACCCAGACTAGCGGGAGGGCGTCAAGAGACCCAGTACTTC.

This clone was recorded once. The rearrangement joins TRBV7-9 to TRBJ2-1; 8 nucleotides align to TRBD2. The germline V gene has CDR1 SEHNR and CDR2 FQNEAQ (reference sequence). J gave up 0 bases and V 4 bases, and 5 bases lay outside the gene matches. The CDR3 spans 16 residues. The CDR3 nucleotides read TGTGCCAGCAGCTCCCGCAGCGGGAGCTCCTACAATGAGCAGTTCTTC. Translation gives CASSSRSGSSYNEQFF.

This clone occurred a few times. The chain recombines TRBV6-5 with TRBJ1-2; unclear D gene. The CDR3 runs 13 residues. In germline, CDR1 is MNHEY, CDR2 SVGAGI. Deletions cut 5 bases from V and 9 bases from J, with 16 bases between. This chain's CDR3 is CASSRGRPSRYTF. The CDR3 DNA reads TGTGCCAGCAGTCGCGGCCGTCCTTCGCGCTACACCTTC.

The CDR3 coding sequence is TGTGCCGTTTCCCAGACAGGTTGGGAGCAGTTCTTC. Translated: CAVSQTGWEQFF. The J gene is TRBJ2-1, the V gene TRBV10-3; tentative D call: TRBD1 (6 bases). Between the trimmed V and J ends, which lost 11 bases and 10 bases, there was a span of 18 bases. The CDR3 loop spans 12 amino acids. The germline V gene encodes CDR1 ENHRY and CDR2 SYGVKD.

The chain couples TRBV19 to TRBJ1-5, with D possibly being TRBD1 (5 bases). The CDR3 has 15 amino acids. V lost 0 bases and J 7 bases, leaving 13 bases between the germline ends. The V gene's germline CDR1 is LNHDA and CDR2 SQIVND (reference sequence). In DNA form, the CDR3 reads TGTGCCAGTAGTATAGATAGCCCAGGGTACCAGCCCCAGCATTTT. Its translation: CASSIDSPGYQPQHF.

Worth noting for this clone: The same CDR3 is also encoded by other DNA sequences in this sample. The gene calls are TRBV30 and TRBJ2-3; TRBD2 matches at 7 bases. Unmatched junction bases numbered 2, after V lost 3 bases and J lost 2 bases. The CDR3 loop spans 13 amino acids. The germline gives CDR1 GTSNPN, CDR2 SVGIG (reference sequence). As DNA, the CDR3 is TGTGCCTGGAGGCTAGCGGCCACAGATACGCAGTATTTT. This encodes CAWRLAATDTQYF.

As for this clone: This CDR3 is also generated by other DNA sequences in the sample. The V gene is TRBV2, the J gene TRBJ1-1; 7 bases line up with TRBD1. V lost 6 bases, J lost 3 bases, and 7 bases stayed unmatched. The CDR3 sequence is 14 residues long. The germline gives CDR1 SNHLY, CDR2 FYNNEI. The CDR3 region is CASSPDRADTEAFF. The CDR3 DNA reads TGTGCCAGCAGCCCTGACAGGGCTGACACTGAAGCTTTCTTT.

This chain connects TRBV9 to TRBJ2-7; D perhaps matches TRBD1 (6 bases). Trimming removed 4 bases from V and 7 bases from J, with 12 bases in between. CDR1 and CDR2 (germline): SGDLS, YYNGEE. The CDR3 runs to 12 residues. CDR3 protein: CASSPQGWEQYF. The DNA for the CDR3 is TGTGCCAGCAGCCCACAGGGCTGGGAGCAGTACTTC.

This chain joins TRBV19 and TRBJ1-2; D possibly corresponds to TRBD1 (5 bases). With 4 bases removed from V and 0 bases from J, the gap between germline ends came to 12 bases. This CDR3 is 15 amino acids long. The germline V gene encodes CDR1 LNHDA and CDR2 SQIVND (reference sequence). Here the CDR3 reads CASSTSGTTNYGYTF. The CDR3 coding sequence is TGTGCCAGTAGTACCTCCGGGACGACTAACTATGGCTACACCTTC.

About this clone: Other DNA sequences from this sample encode an identical CDR3 as well. The chain joins TRBV7-9 to TRBJ1-2; D ambiguous. The CDR3 sequence is 13 residues long. CDR1 and CDR2 from the germline V gene are SEHNR and FQNEAQ (reference sequence). Trimming took 3 bases from V and 2 from J, leaving 7 bases between them. CDR3 DNA: TGTGCCAGCAGCTTCGGCAGCAACTATGGCTACACCTTC. Residues: CASSFGSNYGYTF.

The CDR3 DNA is TGTGCCAGCAGCTACCCGGGACAGCGCACAGATACGCAGTATTTT. Amino acid sequence: CASSYPGQRTDTQYF. The chain joins TRBV13 to TRBJ2-3, with 7 bases that match TRBD1. Germline V gene data show CDR1 as PRHDT and CDR2 as FYEKMQ (reference sequence). CDR3 length: 15 residues. V was clipped by 4 bases and J by 1 base; unmatched bases: 5.

V and J are TRBV29-1 and TRBJ2-7; 7 positions match TRBD1. CDR1 is SQVTM, CDR2 ANQGSEA, per germline. The V and J ends lost 6 bases and 0 bases, in that order; junction bases with no gene match: 5. The CDR3 has 13 amino acids. The CDR3: CSVGQKVSYEQYF. The CDR3 coding sequence is TGCAGCGTGGGACAGAAGGTCTCCTACGAGCAGTACTTC.

The chain uses TRBV2 and TRBJ2-3; D not certain. V gave up 1 base and J gave up 2 bases, with 4 bases separating them. The CDR3 has 13 amino acids. CDR1 and CDR2 (germline): SNHLY, FYNNEI. CDR3 in DNA: TGTGCCAGCAGTGAAGAGGCCACAGATACGCAGTATTTT. Its translation: CASSEEATDTQYF.